The rows below give T cell receptor beta chains drawn from one sample of a study of cytomegalovirus exposure and HLA in healthy donors. The data were produced by immunoSEQ multiplex PCR, yet TCRdb's version contains in-frame clones alone and is incomplete. The table lists roughly 120,000 clones. Sample: PBMCs. All receptors come from a man aged 35-49 years in good health and CMV-seronegative. Each CDR3 is given with its conserved first and last residue. The D gene is left open where the match is weak.

TRBD1,TRBJ1-1,TRBV28,15,TGTGCCAGCAGTTTCGGTCGTCAGGGGGGCACTGAAGCTTTCTTT,CASSFGRQGGTEAFF
.,TRBJ2-1,TRBV5-4,17,TGTGCCAGCAGCTTGGTTGGCGGGACGGCCCCTTACAATGAGCAGTTCTTC,CASSLVGGTAPYNEQFF
.,TRBJ2-2,TRBV10-1,12,TGCGCCAGCAGTGTTGAGACCGGGGAGCTGTTTTTT,CASSVETGELFF
TRBD1,TRBJ1-2,TRBV4-1,15,TGCGCCAGCAGCCAAGTAGGGACAGGTAACTATGGCTACACCTTC,CASSQVGTGNYGYTF
TRBD2,TRBJ2-7,TRBV2,14,TGTGCCAGCCGGGGACTAGCGGGATTCTACGAGCAGTACTTC,CASRGLAGFYEQYF
.,TRBJ1-1,TRBV28,14,TGTGCCAGCAATGGAGGTTTCGTGAACACTGAAGCTTTCTTT,CASNGGFVNTEAFF
TRBD2,TRBJ2-3,TRBV27,16,TGTGCCAGCAGTTTACTACTAGCGGGAGTATCAGATACGCAGTATTTT,CASSLLLAGVSDTQYF
TRBD2,TRBJ2-1,TRBV4-3,17,TGCGCCAGCAGCCAAGATCGGGGCGGGAGCGCGAGAAATGAGCAGTTCTTC,CASSQDRGGSARNEQFF
.,TRBJ1-6,TRBV5-1,16,TGCGCCAGCAGCCCACGGGCCCAGGGCGAGAATTCACCCCTCCACTTT,CASSPRAQGENSPLHF
TRBD2,TRBJ2-2,TRBV28,16,TGTGCCAGCAGTAGCCCTGGGCGGGGGTACACCGGGGAGCTGTTTTTT,CASSSPGRGYTGELFF
TRBD2,TRBJ2-5,TRBV5-4,16,TGTGCCAGCAGCTCTAGCGGGAGGGGGGAACAAGAGACCCAGTACTTC,CASSSSGRGEQETQYF
TRBD1,TRBJ2-4,TRBV28,14,TGTGCCAGCACTCTGCTCGGACAGGGAAACATTCAGTACTTC,CASTLLGQGNIQYF
.,TRBJ1-5,TRBV9,13,TGTGCCAGCAGCGTATCTGGGGCTCAGCCCCAGCATTTT,CASSVSGAQPQHF
.,TRBJ2-3,TRBV5-4,17,TGTGCCAGCAGCTGGGGCGGGCGGCCAGGGGACACAGATACGCAGTATTTT,CASSWGGRPGDTDTQYF
.,TRBJ2-1,TRBV5-1,15,TGCGCCAGCAGCTTGGGGGGCTACGCCTTTAATGAGCAGTTCTTC,CASSLGGYAFNEQFF
TRBD2,TRBJ2-7,TRBV15,15,TGTGCCACCAGACGCGGACTAGCGGACTCCTACGAGCAGTACTTC,CATRRGLADSYEQYF
TRBD2,TRBJ2-1,TRBV11-3,16,TGTGCCAGCAGCCTTAGCGGGGCAAGCTCCTACAATGAGCAGTTCTTC,CASSLSGASSYNEQFF
TRBD1,TRBJ2-7,TRBV28,14,TGTGCCAGCAGTTTATTGCAGACAGGGAACGAGCAGTACTTC,CASSLLQTGNEQYF
.,TRBJ2-7,TRBV5-1,12,TGCGCCAGCAGCTTCCCTAACTACGAGCAGTACTTC,CASSFPNYEQYF
.,TRBJ2-7,TRBV7-8,13,TGTGCCAGCAGCCCGGCCTCGGGTTCCGCCAACCGTTTC,CASSPASGSANRF
TRBD2,TRBJ2-3,TRBV7-9,14,TGTGCCAGCGGCCCAAGGCGGGAGGTAAATACGCAGTATTTT,CASGPRREVNTQYF
TRBD2,TRBJ2-7,TRBV6-1,14,TGTGCCAGCAAGCGGGATCAGGGAGTCGAAGAGCAGTACTTC,CASKRDQGVEEQYF
.,TRBJ1-3,TRBV15,17,TGTGCCACCAGCAGAGATTTTCAGGGGAACTCTGGAAACACCATATATTTT,CATSRDFQGNSGNTIYF
.,TRBJ1-3,TRBV28,14,TGTGCCAGCAGTCCACCCCCGAGGGCGGACACCATATATTTT,CASSPPPRADTIYF
TRBD2,TRBJ2-1,TRBV6-6,14,TGTGCCAGCAGTTACCTAGCGGGAGACAATGAGCAGTTCTTC,CASSYLAGDNEQFF
.,TRBJ1-5,TRBV28,15,TGTGCCAGCAGTCGTCATGAGGGGGGCAATCAGCCCCAGCATTTT,CASSRHEGGNQPQHF
TRBD1,TRBJ2-3,TRBV10-3,15,TGTGCCATCAAACAGGGGGAACAATTCGCAGATACGCAGTATTTT,CAIKQGEQFADTQYF
TRBD2,TRBJ2-5,TRBV7-6,13,TGTGCCAGCAGGGTAGCGGGAATGGAGACCCAGTACTTC,CASRVAGMETQYF
TRBD2,TRBJ2-1,TRBV7-9,16,TGTGCCAGCAGCTTCGCGACTAGCGGCGGTTACAATGAGCAGTTCTTC,CASSFATSGGYNEQFF
TRBD2,TRBJ2-2,TRBV5-1,15,TGCGCCAGCAGCTTACTAGCGGGAGTGACCGGGGAGCTGTTTTTT,CASSLLAGVTGELFF
.,TRBJ1-2,TRBV5-4,14,TGTGCCAGCAGCTTGGGGCAGGGGACGAATGGCTACACCTTC,CASSLGQGTNGYTF
.,TRBJ2-7,TRBV6-1,15,TGTGCCAGCAGTGAGGTCCCAGGACAGATCTACGAGCAGTACTTC,CASSEVPGQIYEQYF
.,TRBJ2-5,TRBV11-2,13,TGTGCCAGCAGCTTAGGACTAGTAGAGACCCAGTACTTC,CASSLGLVETQYF
.,TRBJ1-3,TRBV6-5,16,TGTGCCAGCAGTTACTCGATGGGCCCTCCCCAAAACACCATATATTTT,CASSYSMGPPQNTIYF